Below are 26 T cell receptor beta chains sequenced from a single sample in a study of shared clonotypes between healthy human individuals. TCRdb keeps only in-frame clones here, not all; method: immunoSEQ multiplex PCR. The sample consists of fewer than 1.8 million clones, approximately 98.5% of them appearing once. Source material: naive CD4+ T cells sorted from blood. Subset here: CD45RA+ positively selected. These receptors all come from a man between 25 and 39 years old in good health.

The chain uses TRBV28 and TRBJ1-1; D is unclear. V shed 7 bases and J shed 7 bases, with 16 bases lying between them. CDR1 is MDHEN, CDR2 SYDVKM, per germline. The length of the CDR3 is 13 residues. CDR3 amino acids: CASTVSFGSEAFF. In DNA form, the CDR3 reads TGTGCCAGCACAGTTTCTTTCGGCAGTGAAGCTTTCTTT.

This sequence joins TRBV5-1 and TRBJ2-7, with 8 bases fitting TRBD1. The CDR3 length is 15 residues. Germline V CDR1 and CDR2: SGHRS, YFSETQ. V dropped 2 bases and J dropped 3; count of bases not matched to a gene: 7. The CDR3 spells CASSFRQGSNYEQYF. CDR3 DNA: TGCGCCAGCAGCTTTAGACAGGGGTCGAACTACGAGCAGTACTTC.

This chain connects TRBV9 to TRBJ2-2; either TRBD1 or TRBD2 may supply D (5 bases each). Looked up from germline, CDR1 is SGDLS and CDR2 is YYNGEE. V was trimmed by 4 bases and J by 0 bases, leaving 16 bases between them. The CDR3 spans 17 residues. CDR3 nucleotide sequence: TGTGCCAGCAGCCCCTGGGGTCTGGGGGCGAACACCGGGGAGCTGTTTTTT. It specifies CASSPWGLGANTGELFF.

CDR3 sequence reads: CASSSALRTGSSYEQYF. The CDR3 DNA reads as TGTGCCAGCAGCTCCGCCCTAAGGACAGGGAGCTCCTACGAGCAGTACTTC. This chain links TRBV5-4 with TRBJ2-7; 8 bases map to TRBD1. The CDR3 spans 17 residues. Germline V gene sequence: CDR1 SGHNT, CDR2 YYREEE (reference sequence). V lost 3 bases to trimming and J lost 0 bases; unmatched junction nucleotides: 11. Drawing the rest from reference TRBV5-4 and TRBJ2-7, the complete variable domain is ETGVTQSPTHLIKTRGQQVTLRCSSQSGHNTVSWYQQALGQGPQFIFQYYREEENGRGNFPPRFSGLQFPNYSSELNVNALELDDSALYLCASSSALRTGSSYEQYFGPGTRLTVT.

This sequence joins TRBV6-1 and TRBJ1-2; 8 positions match TRBD1. Losses at the gene ends were 5 bases for V and 3 bases for J; bases not matched to a gene: 8. CDR3 size: 15 residues. Germline loops: CDR1 MNHNS, CDR2 SASEGT. The CDR3 is CASSIRDRSDYGYTF. The CDR3 DNA is TGTGCCAGCAGTATTCGGGACAGGTCGGACTATGGCTACACCTTC.

The V gene is TRBV2, the J gene TRBJ2-7; D gene uncertain. Germline lookup yields CDR1 SNHLY and CDR2 FYNNEI. The CDR3 is 16 amino acids. Trimming removed 1 base at V and 3 bases at J, with 16 bases between. The CDR3 DNA sequence: TGTGCCAGCAGTGAAGAGACGATCCAGGTCGGCTACGAGCAGTACTTC. It codes for CASSEETIQVGYEQYF.

The chain carries TRBV14 and TRBJ1-2, with D tentatively TRBD1 (5 bases). The CDR3 totals 15 residues. V was cut by 4 bases and J by 5 bases, with 17 bases left in between. The germline CDR1 and CDR2 sequences are SGHDN and FVKESK. The CDR3 sequence is CASSLGRGKTYGYTF. As DNA, the CDR3 is TGTGCCAGCAGCCTAGGAAGGGGCAAGACTTATGGCTACACCTTC.

Only one count was recorded for this clone. The chain is built from TRBV5-1 and TRBJ1-1; D may be TRBD1 (5 bases). CDR1 and CDR2 from the germline V gene are SGHRS and YFSETQ. The CDR3 consists of 15 residues. V lost 1 base to trimming and J lost 1 base, with 11 bases between them. CDR3 in DNA: TGCGCCAGCAGCTTGTCGCAGGGCAGGAACACTGAAGCTTTCTTT. Encoded protein: CASSLSQGRNTEAFF.

Written as DNA, the CDR3 is TGCGCCAGCAGCTCACCCAGGGGGCGTGGGGGCTACAATGAGCAGTTCTTC. Amino acids: CASSSPRGRGGYNEQFF. The chain joins TRBV5-1 to TRBJ2-1; 8 bases align to TRBD1. Trimming took 3 bases from V and 3 from J; bases not matched to a gene: 11. In germline, CDR1 is SGHRS, CDR2 YFSETQ. This CDR3 has 17 residues.

The V call is TRBV6-5, the J call TRBJ1-4; D might be TRBD1 (6 bases). Deletions cut 7 bases from V and 4 bases from J, with 16 bases between. The germline V gene has CDR1 MNHEY and CDR2 SVGAGI. The CDR3 is made up of 15 amino acids. The CDR3 loop reads CASKQGSGINEKLFF. The CDR3 DNA reads as TGTGCCAGCAAGCAGGGGTCGGGGATTAATGAAAAACTGTTTTTT.

The gene calls are TRBV9 and TRBJ2-1; 11 nucleotides line up with TRBD2. Trimming cost V 3 bases and J 9 bases; bases outside gene matches: 8. The germline V gene has CDR1 SGDLS and CDR2 YYNGEE. The CDR3 has 15 amino acids. The CDR3 loop reads CASSAGLAVRSEQFF. The CDR3 DNA reads as TGTGCCAGCAGCGCGGGACTAGCGGTGAGGAGTGAGCAGTTCTTC.

Regarding this clone: A read error may produce the germline difference seen at one junction end. The chain carries TRBV29-1 and TRBJ1-2; D is unresolved. This CDR3 contains 13 residues. CDR1 SQVTM and CDR2 ANQGSEA come from the germline V gene. The CDR3 region is CSAEPGLRYGYTF. DNA of the CDR3: TGCAGCGCTGAACCCGGTCTGCGCTATGGCTACACCTTC.

The rearrangement uses TRBV5-8 and TRBJ2-7, with D possibly matching TRBD1 (7 bases). CDR3 length: 14 amino acids. Per the germline V gene, CDR1 is SGHTS and CDR2 is YDEGEE. V gave up 2 bases and J gave up 6 bases, with 15 bases separating them. CDR3: CASSLEGARGEQYF. CDR3 DNA sequence: TGTGCCAGCAGCTTAGAGGGGGCGCGGGGCGAGCAGTACTTC.

Remarks on this clone: This sequence may be a read error, since a much larger clone differs from it by one base. Other DNA sequences in the same sample also yield this CDR3. The V gene is TRBV2, the J gene TRBJ2-7; TRBD1 agrees at 8 bases. Germline assignment: CDR1 SNHLY and CDR2 FYNNEI. CDR3 length: 13 amino acids. Unmatched junction bases numbered 3, after V lost 6 bases and J lost 2 bases. The CDR3 coding sequence is TGTGCCAGCAGAGACAGGGGCCCCTACGAGCAGTACTTC. Its translation is CASRDRGPYEQYF.

V and J are TRBV9 and TRBJ2-5; 8 bases fit TRBD1. Germline V CDR1 and CDR2: SGDLS, YYNGEE. There are 16 residues in the CDR3. Unmatched junction bases numbered 6, after V lost 0 bases and J lost 2 bases. CDR3 sequence: CASSVGAGGVQETQYF. CDR3 DNA: TGTGCCAGCAGCGTAGGTGCAGGGGGCGTACAAGAGACCCAGTACTTC.

To note about this clone: At the DNA level, this CDR3 is encoded by other sequences in the same sample as well. This sequence joins TRBV7-9 and TRBJ2-7, with TRBD2 identical over 12 bases. This CDR3 is 17 amino acids long. Germline CDR1 and CDR2: SEHNR and FQNEAQ (reference sequence). V gave up 1 base and J gave up 1 base; unmatched junction bases: 5. CDR3 nucleotide sequence: TGTGCCAGCAGCTTAGGGGGACTAGCGGGCCTTTCCTACGAGCAGTACTTC. It translates to CASSLGGLAGLSYEQYF.

This chain uses TRBV29-1 with TRBJ2-7; TRBD1 matches 9 bases. Germline V gene lookup returns CDR1 SQVTM and CDR2 ANQGSEA. CDR3 length equals 14 residues. V lost 4 bases and J lost 3; bases outside the gene matches: 7. Here the CDR3 reads CSVGDRVILYEQYF. CDR3 bases: TGCAGCGTTGGGGACAGGGTGATTCTCTACGAGCAGTACTTC.

This chain uses TRBV27 with TRBJ2-3, with 10 bases aligning to TRBD2. This CDR3 comprises 15 residues. Germline V lookup: CDR1 MNHEY, CDR2 SMNVEV (reference sequence). The junction had 2 bases not matched to a gene; V was cut back by 3 bases and J by 2 bases. The chain's CDR3 is CASSFLAGATDTQYF. CDR3 sequence (DNA): TGTGCCAGCAGTTTTCTAGCGGGAGCCACAGATACGCAGTATTTT.

This rearrangement joins TRBV11-1 to TRBJ1-1, with a possible D match to TRBD1 (6 bases). This CDR3 has 14 amino acids. Between the trimmed V and J ends, which lost 5 bases and 1 base, there was a span of 11 bases. CDR1 and CDR2 from the germline V gene are SGHAT and FQDESV (reference sequence). The CDR3 is CASSPTGKNTEAFF. As DNA, the CDR3 is TGTGCCAGCAGCCCGACAGGCAAGAACACTGAAGCTTTCTTT.

V is TRBV6-5 and J is TRBJ2-1, with TRBD2 as a possible D gene (6 bases). Germline loops: CDR1 MNHEY, CDR2 SVGAGI. The CDR3 covers 12 residues. V lost 6 bases to trimming and J lost 9 bases, with 12 bases between them. DNA of the CDR3: TGTGCCAGCAGCAACCTGGGGGGTGAGCAGTTCTTC. Translation: CASSNLGGEQFF.

This chain uses TRBV4-1 with TRBJ1-4; 9 nucleotides align to TRBD1. V shed 4 bases, J shed 3 bases, and the junction held 15 bases outside the gene matches. Germline CDR1 is MGHRA and CDR2 is YSYEKL. CDR3 length: 19 amino acids. CDR3 sequence reads: CASSLRDRARSGPNEKLFF. The CDR3 DNA is TGCGCCAGCAGCCTACGGGACAGGGCACGGTCGGGACCTAATGAAAAACTGTTTTTT.

V and J are TRBV5-5 and TRBJ2-7, with 7 bases aligning to TRBD1. The CDR3 spans 14 residues. V was clipped by 0 bases and J by 3 bases; unmatched bases: 3. Germline CDR1 reads SGHKS; CDR2 reads YYEKEE (reference sequence). CDR3 in amino acids: CASSLGQGNYEQYF. The CDR3 DNA follows: TGTGCCAGCAGCTTGGGACAGGGAAACTACGAGCAGTACTTC.

In this sample, this clone turned up once. The chain uses TRBV5-5 and TRBJ2-3, with TRBD2 matching 10 bases. CDR3 size: 17 residues. The V gene's germline CDR1 is SGHKS and CDR2 YYEKEE (reference sequence). V shed 1 base, J shed 3 bases, and the junction held 8 bases outside the gene matches. CDR3 nucleotides: TGTGCCAGCAGCTTGTATGGGCTAGCGGGAGTGACAGATACGCAGTATTTT. Its translation: CASSLYGLAGVTDTQYF.

The chain joins TRBV4-3 to TRBJ2-1; no firm D call. With 2 bases removed from V and 9 bases from J, the gap between germline ends came to 11 bases. The CDR3 length is 13 residues. Germline CDR1 reads LGHNA; CDR2 reads YSLEER. CDR3 residues: CASSQPPSGEQFF. CDR3 sequence (DNA): TGCGCCAGCAGCCAACCCCCCTCGGGTGAGCAGTTCTTC.

The chain has TRBV7-9 and TRBJ2-1; 8 nucleotides line up with TRBD2. Losses at the gene ends were 5 bases for V and 6 bases for J; bases not matched to a gene: 9. Germline V gene data show CDR1 as SEHNR and CDR2 as FQNEAQ (reference sequence). The CDR3 contains 15 residues. CDR3 DNA: TGTGCCAGCAGCCGCACGGGAGGGGGTCTCAATGAGCAGTTCTTC. It translates to CASSRTGGGLNEQFF.

The chain combines TRBV4-1 with TRBJ2-2; the match to TRBD2 covers 9 bases. In germline, CDR1 is MGHRA, CDR2 YSYEKL. There are 17 residues in the CDR3. The V and J ends lost 4 bases and 5 bases, in that order; junction bases with no gene match: 11. CDR3 residues: CASSPTVAGVRTGELFF. The CDR3 DNA is TGCGCCAGCAGCCCTACGGTAGCGGGAGTACGTACCGGGGAGCTGTTTTTT.